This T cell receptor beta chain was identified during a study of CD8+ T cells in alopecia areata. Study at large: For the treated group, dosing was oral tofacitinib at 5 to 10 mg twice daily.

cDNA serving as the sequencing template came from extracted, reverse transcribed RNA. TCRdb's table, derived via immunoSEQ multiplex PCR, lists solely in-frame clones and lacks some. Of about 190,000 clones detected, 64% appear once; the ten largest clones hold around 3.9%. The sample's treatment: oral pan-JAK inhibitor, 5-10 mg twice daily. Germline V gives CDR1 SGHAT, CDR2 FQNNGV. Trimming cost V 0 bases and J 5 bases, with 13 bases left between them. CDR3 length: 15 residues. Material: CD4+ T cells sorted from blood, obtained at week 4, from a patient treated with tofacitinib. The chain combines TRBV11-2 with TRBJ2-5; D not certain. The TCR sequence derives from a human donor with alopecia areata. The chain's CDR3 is CASSLEWNQRETQYF. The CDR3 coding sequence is TGTGCCAGCAGCTTAGAGTGGAATCAGAGGGAGACCCAGTACTTC. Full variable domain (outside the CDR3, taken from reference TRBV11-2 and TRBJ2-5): EAGVAQSPRYKIIEKRQSVAFWCNPISGHATLYWYQQILGQGPKLLIQFQNNGVVDDSQLPKDRFSAERLKGVDSTLKIQPAKLEDSAVYLCASSLEWNQRETQYFGPGTRLLVL.